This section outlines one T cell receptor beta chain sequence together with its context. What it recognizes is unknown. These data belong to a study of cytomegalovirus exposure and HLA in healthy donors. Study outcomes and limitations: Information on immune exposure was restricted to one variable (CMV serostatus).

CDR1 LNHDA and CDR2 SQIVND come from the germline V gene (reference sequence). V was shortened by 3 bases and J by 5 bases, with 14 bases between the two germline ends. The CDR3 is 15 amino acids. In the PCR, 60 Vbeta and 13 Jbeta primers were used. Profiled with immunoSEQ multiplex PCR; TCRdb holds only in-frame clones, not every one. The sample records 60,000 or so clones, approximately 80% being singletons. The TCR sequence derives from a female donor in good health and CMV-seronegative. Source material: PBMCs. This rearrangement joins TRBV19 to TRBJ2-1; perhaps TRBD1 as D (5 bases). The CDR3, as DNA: TGTGCCAGTAGTATGGGAACAGGCTTTAACAATGAGCAGTTCTTC. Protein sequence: CASSMGTGFNNEQFF.